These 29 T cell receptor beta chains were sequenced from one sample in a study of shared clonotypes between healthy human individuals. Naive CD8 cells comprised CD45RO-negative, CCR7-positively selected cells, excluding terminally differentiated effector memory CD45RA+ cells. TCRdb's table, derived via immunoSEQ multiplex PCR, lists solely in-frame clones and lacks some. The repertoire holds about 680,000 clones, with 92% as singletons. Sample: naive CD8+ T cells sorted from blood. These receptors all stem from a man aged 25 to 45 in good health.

The DNA for the CDR3 is TGTGCCAGCAGTTACGACTCAAGACAGGGTACCTACGAGCAGTACTTC. Translating it yields CASSYDSRQGTYEQYF. The chain links TRBV6-5 to TRBJ2-7; 7 bases align to TRBD1. Germline CDR1 MNHEY, CDR2 SVGAGI. This CDR3 region has 16 residues. Losses at the gene ends were 2 bases for V and 2 bases for J; bases not matched to a gene: 9.

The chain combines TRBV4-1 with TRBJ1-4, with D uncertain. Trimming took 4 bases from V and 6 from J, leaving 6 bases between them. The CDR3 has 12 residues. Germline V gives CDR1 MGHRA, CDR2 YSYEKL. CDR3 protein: CASSPRDEKLFF. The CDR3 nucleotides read TGCGCCAGCAGCCCCCGGGATGAAAAACTGTTTTTT.

This CDR3 is CASSFPAGKRDLNEKLFF. The CDR3, as DNA: TGTGCCAGCAGCTTCCCCGCCGGGAAACGGGACCTTAATGAAAAACTGTTTTTT. V and J are TRBV5-5 and TRBJ1-4; TRBD1 is a possible D gene (5 bases). Trimming left V 2 bases short and J 4 bases short, with 21 bases between. The CDR3 is 18 amino acids. CDR1 and CDR2 from the germline V gene are SGHKS and YYEKEE (reference sequence).

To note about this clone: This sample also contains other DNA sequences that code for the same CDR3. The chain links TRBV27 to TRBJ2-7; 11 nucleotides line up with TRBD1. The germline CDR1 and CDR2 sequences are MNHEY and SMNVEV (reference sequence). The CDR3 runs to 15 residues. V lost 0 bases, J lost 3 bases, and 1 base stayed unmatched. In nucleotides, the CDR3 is TGTGCCAGCAGTTTATCGGGACAGGGGGACTACGAGCAGTACTTC. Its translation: CASSLSGQGDYEQYF.

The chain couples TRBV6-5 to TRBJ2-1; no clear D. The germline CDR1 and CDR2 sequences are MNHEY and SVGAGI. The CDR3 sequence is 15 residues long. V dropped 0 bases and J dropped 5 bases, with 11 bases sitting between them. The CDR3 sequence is CASSYSSRSHNEQFF. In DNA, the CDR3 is TGTGCCAGCAGTTACTCGAGTAGGTCCCACAATGAGCAGTTCTTC.

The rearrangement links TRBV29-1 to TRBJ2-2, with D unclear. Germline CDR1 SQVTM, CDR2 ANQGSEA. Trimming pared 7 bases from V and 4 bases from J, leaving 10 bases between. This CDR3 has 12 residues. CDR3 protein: CSAVGATGELFF. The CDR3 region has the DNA TGCAGCGCGGTAGGAGCCACCGGGGAGCTGTTTTTT.

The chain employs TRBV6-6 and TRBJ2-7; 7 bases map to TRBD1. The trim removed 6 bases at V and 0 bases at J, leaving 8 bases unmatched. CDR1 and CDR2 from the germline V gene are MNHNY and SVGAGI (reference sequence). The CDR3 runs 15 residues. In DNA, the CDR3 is TGTGCCAGCAGGAGAAGACGGGACAGCTCCTACGAGCAGTACTTC. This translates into CASRRRRDSSYEQYF.

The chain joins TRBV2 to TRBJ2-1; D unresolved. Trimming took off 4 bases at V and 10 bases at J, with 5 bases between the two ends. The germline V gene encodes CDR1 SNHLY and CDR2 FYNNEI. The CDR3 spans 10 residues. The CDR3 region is CASSGREQFF. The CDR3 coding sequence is TGTGCCAGCAGTGGGCGGGAGCAGTTCTTC.

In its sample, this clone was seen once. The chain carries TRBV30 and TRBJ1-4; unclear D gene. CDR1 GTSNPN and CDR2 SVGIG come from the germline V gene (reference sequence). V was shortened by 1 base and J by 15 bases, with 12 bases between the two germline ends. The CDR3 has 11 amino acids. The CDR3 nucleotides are TGTGCCTGGAGTGGCGTCGAAGTGGTGTTTTTT. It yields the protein CAWSGVEVVFF.

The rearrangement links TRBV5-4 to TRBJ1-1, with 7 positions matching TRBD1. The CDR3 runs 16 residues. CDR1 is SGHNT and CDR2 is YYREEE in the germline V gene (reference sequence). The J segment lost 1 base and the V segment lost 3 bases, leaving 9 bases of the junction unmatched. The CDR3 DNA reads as TGTGCCAGCAGCTCCCCGGGGGACAGTTCGAACACTGAAGCTTTCTTT. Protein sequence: CASSSPGDSSNTEAFF. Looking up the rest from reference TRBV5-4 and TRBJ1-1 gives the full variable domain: ETGVTQSPTHLIKTRGQQVTLRCSSQSGHNTVSWYQQALGQGPQFIFQYYREEENGRGNFPPRFSGLQFPNYSSELNVNALELDDSALYLCASSSPGDSSNTEAFFGQGTRLTVV.

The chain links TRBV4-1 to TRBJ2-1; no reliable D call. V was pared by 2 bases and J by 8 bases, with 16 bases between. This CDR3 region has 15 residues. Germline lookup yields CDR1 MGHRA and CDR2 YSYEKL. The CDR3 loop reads CASSQPKENVDEQFF. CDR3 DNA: TGCGCCAGCAGCCAACCCAAGGAAAATGTCGATGAGCAGTTCTTC.

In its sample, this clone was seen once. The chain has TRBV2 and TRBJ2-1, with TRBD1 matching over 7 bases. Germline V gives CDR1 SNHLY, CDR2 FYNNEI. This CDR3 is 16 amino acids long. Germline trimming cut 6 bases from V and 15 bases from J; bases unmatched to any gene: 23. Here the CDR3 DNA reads TGTGCCAGCAGCCAAAGGGGGCAGGGAAGAGCGAGACGGTGGTTCTTC. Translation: CASSQRGQGRARRWFF.

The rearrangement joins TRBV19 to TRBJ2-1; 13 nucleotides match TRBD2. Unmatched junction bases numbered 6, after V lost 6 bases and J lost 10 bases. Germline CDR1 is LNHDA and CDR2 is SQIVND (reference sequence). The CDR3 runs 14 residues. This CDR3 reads CASSGTSGNREQFF. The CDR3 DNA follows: TGTGCCAGTAGCGGGACTAGCGGGAATCGGGAGCAGTTCTTC.

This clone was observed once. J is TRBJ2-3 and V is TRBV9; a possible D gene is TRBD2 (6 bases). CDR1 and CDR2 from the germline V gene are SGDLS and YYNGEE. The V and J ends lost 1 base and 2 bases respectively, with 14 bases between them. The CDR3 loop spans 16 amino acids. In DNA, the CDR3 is TGTGCCAGCAGCGTATATTGGGGAGGTGACACAGATACGCAGTATTTT. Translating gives CASSVYWGGDTDTQYF.

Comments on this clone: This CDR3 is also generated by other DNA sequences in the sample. The CDR3 reads CASSLSRGPYEQYF. The CDR3 DNA follows: TGTGCCAGCAGTTTATCCCGAGGGCCCTACGAGCAGTACTTC. The chain combines TRBV27 with TRBJ2-7; tentatively, D is TRBD2 (5 bases). Germline CDR1 MNHEY, CDR2 SMNVEV (reference sequence). V lost 0 bases, J lost 2 bases, and 8 bases lay in between. The CDR3 covers 14 residues.

The DNA of the CDR3 is TGTGCCAGCAGCCAAGATTTCGGGGGCTATGGCTACACCTTC. Translating gives CASSQDFGGYGYTF. This rearrangement joins TRBV14 to TRBJ1-2; maybe TRBD1 (5 bases). CDR1 and CDR2 (germline): SGHDN, FVKESK. The V end lost 0 bases, the J end lost 4 bases, and 9 bases lay between the germline ends. The CDR3 is made up of 14 amino acids.

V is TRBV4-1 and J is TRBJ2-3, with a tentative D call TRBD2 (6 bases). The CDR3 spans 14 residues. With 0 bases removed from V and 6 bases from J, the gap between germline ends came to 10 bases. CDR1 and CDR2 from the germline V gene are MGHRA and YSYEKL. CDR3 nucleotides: TGCGCCAGCAGCCAAGATGGGGGGATGGATACGCAGTATTTT. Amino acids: CASSQDGGMDTQYF.

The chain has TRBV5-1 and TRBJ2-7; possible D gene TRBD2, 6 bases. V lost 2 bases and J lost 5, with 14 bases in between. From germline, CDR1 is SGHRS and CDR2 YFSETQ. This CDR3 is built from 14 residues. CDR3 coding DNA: TGCGCCAGCAGCTTTCGGGACTCCGTCGACGAGCAGTACTTC. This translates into CASSFRDSVDEQYF.

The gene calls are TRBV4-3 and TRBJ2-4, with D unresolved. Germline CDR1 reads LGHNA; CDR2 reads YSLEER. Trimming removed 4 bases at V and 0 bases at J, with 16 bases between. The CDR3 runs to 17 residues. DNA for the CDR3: TGCGCCAGCAGCCCTACAAGACTCTCACTAGCCAAAAACATTCAGTACTTC. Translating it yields CASSPTRLSLAKNIQYF.

DNA for the CDR3: TGTGCCAGTAGTGTATCCGGGACAGAGCATTCACAGCCCCAGCATTTT. It yields the protein CASSVSGTEHSQPQHF. The gene calls are TRBV19 and TRBJ1-5; the match to TRBD1 covers 7 bases. V shed 5 bases, J shed 7 bases, and the junction held 14 bases outside the gene matches. Germline V gives CDR1 LNHDA, CDR2 SQIVND (reference sequence). The CDR3 totals 16 residues.

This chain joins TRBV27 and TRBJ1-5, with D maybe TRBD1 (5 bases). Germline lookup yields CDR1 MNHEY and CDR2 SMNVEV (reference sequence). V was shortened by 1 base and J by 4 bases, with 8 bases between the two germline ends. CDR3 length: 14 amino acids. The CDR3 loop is CASSLLGDNQPQHF. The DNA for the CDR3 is TGTGCCAGCAGTTTATTAGGGGATAATCAGCCCCAGCATTTT.

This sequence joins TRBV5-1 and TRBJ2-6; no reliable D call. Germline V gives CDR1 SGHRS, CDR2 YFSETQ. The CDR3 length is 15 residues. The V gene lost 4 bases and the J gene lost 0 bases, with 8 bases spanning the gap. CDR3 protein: CASSQRSSGANVLTF. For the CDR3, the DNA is TGCGCCAGCAGCCAACGTAGCTCTGGGGCCAACGTCCTGACTTTC.

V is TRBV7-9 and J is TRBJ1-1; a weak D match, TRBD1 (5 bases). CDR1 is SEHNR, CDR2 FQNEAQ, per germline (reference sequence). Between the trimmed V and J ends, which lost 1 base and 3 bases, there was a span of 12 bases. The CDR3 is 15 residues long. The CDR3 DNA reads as TGTGCCAGCAGCTTAGGTCTGGGGGACTACACTGAAGCTTTCTTT. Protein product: CASSLGLGDYTEAFF.

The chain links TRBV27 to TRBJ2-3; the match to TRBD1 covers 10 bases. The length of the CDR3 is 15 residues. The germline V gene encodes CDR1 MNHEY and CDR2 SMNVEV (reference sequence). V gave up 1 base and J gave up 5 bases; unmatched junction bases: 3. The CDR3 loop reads CASSLWDRGGDTQYF. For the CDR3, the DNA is TGTGCCAGCAGTTTATGGGACAGGGGCGGAGATACGCAGTATTTT.

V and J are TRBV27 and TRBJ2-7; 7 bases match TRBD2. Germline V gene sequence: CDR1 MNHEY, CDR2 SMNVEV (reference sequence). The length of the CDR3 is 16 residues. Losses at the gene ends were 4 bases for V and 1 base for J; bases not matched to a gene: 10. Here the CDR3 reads CASSYKTSSLSYEQYF. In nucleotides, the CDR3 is TGTGCCAGCAGTTACAAGACTAGCTCCCTTTCCTACGAGCAGTACTTC.

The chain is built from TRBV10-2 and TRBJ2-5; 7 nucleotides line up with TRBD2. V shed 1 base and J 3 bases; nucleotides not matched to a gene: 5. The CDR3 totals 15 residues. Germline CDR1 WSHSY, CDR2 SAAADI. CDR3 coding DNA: TGCGCCAGCAGTGAGTACCGGCGGGGGAAAGAGACCCAGTACTTC. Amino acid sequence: CASSEYRRGKETQYF.

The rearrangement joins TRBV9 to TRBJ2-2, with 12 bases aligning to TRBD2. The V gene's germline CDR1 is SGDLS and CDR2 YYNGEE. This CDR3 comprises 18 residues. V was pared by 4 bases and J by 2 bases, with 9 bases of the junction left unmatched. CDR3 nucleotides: TGTGCCAGCAGCTCGCCTAGCGGGAGGGGAAGAAACACCGGGGAGCTGTTTTTT. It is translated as CASSSPSGRGRNTGELFF.

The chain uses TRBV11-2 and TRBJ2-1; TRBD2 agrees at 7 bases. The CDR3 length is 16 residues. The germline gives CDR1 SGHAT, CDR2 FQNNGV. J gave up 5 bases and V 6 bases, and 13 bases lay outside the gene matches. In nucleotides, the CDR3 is TGTGCCAGCAGGGTGCAAGGGACTACCAAAAACAATGAGCAGTTCTTC. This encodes CASRVQGTTKNNEQFF.

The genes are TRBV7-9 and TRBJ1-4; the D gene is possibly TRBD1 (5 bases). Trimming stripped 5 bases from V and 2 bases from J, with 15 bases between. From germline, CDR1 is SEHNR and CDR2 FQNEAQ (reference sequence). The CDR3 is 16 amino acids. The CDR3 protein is CASSPLQGGTNEKLFF. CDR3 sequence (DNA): TGTGCCAGCAGCCCCCTGCAGGGAGGGACTAATGAAAAACTGTTTTTT.